A selection of T cell receptor beta chains follows, all from one sample in a study of early T cells in non-severe SARS-CoV-2 infection. TCRdb reanalysed the 5' RACE reads using MiXCR and keeps one entry per CDR3 protein. The table lists some 40,000 distinct CDR3 sequences, roughly 6.1% of them singletons, with under 25% in the top ten. The specimen was whole blood, collected at baseline. The receptors originated from an adult who was a healthcare worker with PCR-confirmed SARS-CoV-2 infection or an uninfected control (not recorded which). The CDR3 runs from the conserved cysteine through the conserved F or W. The D gene is left open where the match is weak. Not every row has a clone size; where given, it reads once, few, many or a size class.

D: .; length: 13; J: TRBJ2-7; V: TRBV7-9; size: .; DNA: TGTGCCAGCAGCTTAGAAAGGCCCTACGAGCAGTACTTC; CDR3: CASSLERPYEQYF
D: .; length: 11; J: TRBJ1-1; V: TRBV30; size: few; DNA: TGTGCCTGGAGTCCGGTCTATGAAGCTTTCTTT; CDR3: CAWSPVYEAFF
D: TRBD2; length: 16; J: TRBJ2-7; V: TRBV11-2; size: .; DNA: TGTGCCAGCAGCACATCTTCGGGACTAGGGTTTTACGAGCAGTACTTC; CDR3: CASSTSSGLGFYEQYF
D: .; length: 15; J: TRBJ1-3; V: TRBV4-1; size: .; DNA: TGCGCCAGCAGCCAGTCGAGTTACTTTGGAAACACCATATATTTT; CDR3: CASSQSSYFGNTIYF
D: TRBD1; length: 14; J: TRBJ2-5; V: TRBV27; size: few; DNA: TGTGCCAGCAGTCCCGGGACAGGGCAAGAGACCCAGTACTTC; CDR3: CASSPGTGQETQYF
D: TRBD1; length: 14; J: TRBJ2-2; V: TRBV20-1; size: few; DNA: TGCAGTGCCACCGGGACAGGGTACACCGGGGAGCTGTTTTTT; CDR3: CSATGTGYTGELFF
D: TRBD1; length: 16; J: TRBJ2-1; V: TRBV18; size: few; DNA: TGTGCCAGCTCACCTATTTCGGGACAGTCTTACAATGAGCAGTTCTTC; CDR3: CASSPISGQSYNEQFF
D: TRBD2; length: 18; J: TRBJ2-3; V: TRBV7-3; size: many; DNA: TGTGCCAGCAGACCGAACCCCGCGGCTAGCGGGGGTACGGATACGCAGTATTTT; CDR3: CASRPNPAASGGTDTQYF
D: TRBD1; length: 17; J: TRBJ2-2; V: TRBV7-9; size: .; DNA: TGTGCCAGCAGCTTAGACCCGACAGGGACAAACACCGGGGAGCTGTTTTTT; CDR3: CASSLDPTGTNTGELFF
D: .; length: 12; J: TRBJ2-3; V: TRBV12-3/TRBV12-4; size: .; DNA: TGTGCCAGCAGTTTAGGGCGCGATACGCAGTATTTT; CDR3: CASSLGRDTQYF
D: .; length: 12; J: TRBJ1-6; V: TRBV28; size: few; DNA: TGTGCCAGCGGGTATTGGGGTTCACCCCTCCACTTT; CDR3: CASGYWGSPLHF
D: .; length: 15; J: TRBJ2-7; V: TRBV11-3; size: .; DNA: TGTGCCAGCAGCCCCGGGGCGGGGGCCTCCTACGAGCAGTACTTC; CDR3: CASSPGAGASYEQYF
D: .; length: 13; J: TRBJ1-5; V: TRBV2; size: many; DNA: TGTGCCAGCAGAGGGGGAAACAATCAGCCCCAGCATTTT; CDR3: CASRGGNNQPQHF
D: TRBD1; length: 15; J: TRBJ2-5; V: TRBV27; size: few; DNA: TGTGCCAGCAGTTTATGGACAGGGGATGAAGAGACCCAGTACTTC; CDR3: CASSLWTGDEETQYF
D: .; length: 12; J: TRBJ1-2; V: TRBV20-1; size: few; DNA: TGCAGTGCTAATGGTAGATCCCTTGGCTACACCTTC; CDR3: CSANGRSLGYTF
D: .; length: 12; J: TRBJ2-1; V: TRBV2; size: many; DNA: TGTGCCAGCAGTGAAAGGTACAGTGAGCAGTTCTTC; CDR3: CASSERYSEQFF
D: TRBD1; length: 15; J: TRBJ1-2; V: TRBV6-5; size: few; DNA: TGTGCCAGCAGTTACTCGAACAGGGGGTTAGATGGCTACACCTTC; CDR3: CASSYSNRGLDGYTF
D: .; length: 13; J: TRBJ2-2; V: TRBV11-1; size: .; DNA: TGTGCCTACCCCGGGGTGAACACCGGGGAGCTGTTTTTT; CDR3: CAYPGVNTGELFF
D: .; length: 15; J: TRBJ2-3; V: TRBV7-2; size: few; DNA: TGTGCCAGCAGCTTACAACAGGGTTCCGCAGATACGCAGTATTTT; CDR3: CASSLQQGSADTQYF
D: .; length: 11; J: TRBJ2-5; V: TRBV7-9; size: .; DNA: TGTGCCAGAAGCTTGGGGGAGACCCAGTACTTC; CDR3: CARSLGETQYF
D: TRBD1; length: 15; J: TRBJ2-1; V: TRBV18; size: many; DNA: TGTGCCAGCTCACTGGACAGGGGCCTCGACAATGAGCAGTTCTTC; CDR3: CASSLDRGLDNEQFF
D: .; length: 15; J: TRBJ1-2; V: TRBV12-3/TRBV12-4; size: many; DNA: TGTGCCAGCAGTTTCCGGGACACCTTGGACTATGGCTACACCTTC; CDR3: CASSFRDTLDYGYTF
D: .; length: 11; J: TRBJ2-5; V: TRBV5-5; size: many; DNA: TGTGCCAGCAGCTTGGCAGAGACCCAGTACTTC; CDR3: CASSLAETQYF
D: .; length: 13; J: TRBJ2-1; V: TRBV20-1; size: few; DNA: TGCAGTGGCACGATGCGGGGAGACAATGAGCAGTTCTTC; CDR3: CSGTMRGDNEQFF
D: TRBD2; length: 15; J: TRBJ2-1; V: TRBV7-8; size: .; DNA: TGTGCCAGCAGCCGGCTAGCGGGCGACTACAATGAGCAGTTCTTC; CDR3: CASSRLAGDYNEQFF